The 21 T cell receptor beta chains below all came from one sample that was sequenced in a study of blood T cell repertoires in COVID-19. Measured with immunoSEQ multiplex PCR; TCRdb has only the in-frame clones, and not every one. The sample lists over 250,000 clones; roughly 90% were seen once. The sequenced sample was PBMCs or T cells enriched from blood (not recorded which). The receptor source for this set is a woman in her 30s who had recovered from COVID-19.

The rearrangement links TRBV3-1 (or the pseudogene TRBV3-2) to TRBJ2-7; 7 bases line up with TRBD2. Looked up from germline, CDR1 is LGHDT and CDR2 is YNNKEL (reference sequence). This CDR3 contains 13 residues. V lost 4 bases to trimming and J lost 3 bases; unmatched junction nucleotides: 3. The CDR3 protein is CASSPAGDYEQYF. In nucleotides, the CDR3 is TGTGCCAGCAGCCCGGCGGGAGACTACGAGCAGTACTTC.

J is TRBJ1-4 and V is TRBV3-1 (or the pseudogene TRBV3-2), with 12 bases lining up with TRBD1. The CDR3 contains 17 residues. J was trimmed by 11 bases and V by 1 base; bases with no gene match: 11. Germline V CDR1 and CDR2: LGHDT, YNNKEL (reference sequence). The CDR3 protein is CASSQGTPGQGAPKLFF. CDR3 nucleotides: TGTGCCAGCAGCCAAGGGACACCGGGACAGGGGGCTCCGAAACTGTTTTTT.

The CDR3 protein is CASSLTSQVSNEKLFF. CDR3 in DNA: TGCGCCAGCAGCTTAACGTCACAGGTCTCTAATGAAAAACTGTTTTTT. The chain recombines TRBV5-1 with TRBJ1-4; TRBD1 is a possible D gene (5 bases). This CDR3 is 16 amino acids long. Trimming cost V 2 bases and J 3 bases, with 14 bases left between them. The germline V gene has CDR1 SGHRS and CDR2 YFSETQ. Using reference TRBV5-1 and TRBJ1-4 for the parts outside the CDR3, the full variable domain is KAGVTQTPRYLIKTRGQQVTLSCSPISGHRSVSWYQQTPGQGLQFLFEYFSETQRNKGNFPGRFSGRQFSNSRSEMNVSTLELGDSALYLCASSLTSQVSNEKLFFGSGTQLSVL.

This chain connects TRBV13 to TRBJ2-3, with TRBD2 as a possible D gene (5 bases). Germline-derived CDR1 and CDR2 are PRHDT and FYEKMQ (reference sequence). The CDR3 consists of 14 residues. V gave up 0 bases and J gave up 6 bases, with 10 bases separating them. CDR3 sequence reads: CASSLGGARDTQYF. For the CDR3, the DNA is TGTGCCAGCAGCTTAGGGGGAGCCAGGGATACGCAGTATTTT.

The V and J genes are TRBV24-1 and TRBJ1-2; D uncertain. The length of the CDR3 is 13 residues. Germline V gives CDR1 KGHDR, CDR2 SFDVKD. V was pared by 4 bases and J by 6 bases, with 11 bases between. The CDR3 nucleotides read TGTGCCACCAGTGACGACTTTGCGGATGGCTACACCTTC. As protein: CATSDDFADGYTF.

The chain joins TRBV5-1 to TRBJ2-7; 8 bases are a match to TRBD2. The germline CDR1 and CDR2 sequences are SGHRS and YFSETQ. The CDR3 sequence is 14 residues long. Trimming removed 6 bases from V and 4 bases from J; junction bases left unmatched: 9. Here the CDR3 DNA reads TGCGCCAGCACCGAAGCGGGAGTGGGGTACGAGCAGTACTTC. Translation gives CASTEAGVGYEQYF.

This clone came up once. The chain uses TRBV7-2 and TRBJ2-2; D uncertain. Germline V gene data show CDR1 as SGHTA and CDR2 as FQGNSA. The CDR3 spans 13 residues. The ends were cut back, 6 bases at V and 3 bases at J, with 8 bases in the middle. Here the CDR3 DNA reads TGTGCCAGCAGAGTCCGGGACACCGGGGAGCTGTTTTTT. Translated, it gives CASRVRDTGELFF. Full variable domain (rest looked up from reference TRBV7-2 and TRBJ2-2): GAGVSQSPSNKVTEKGKDVELRCDPISGHTALYWYRQSLGQGLEFLIYFQGNSAPDKSGLPSDRFSAERTGGSVSTLTIQRTQQEDSAVYLCASRVRDTGELFFGEGSRLTVL.

This clone was counted a few times. Other DNA sequences in this sample translate to the same CDR3. This chain joins TRBV28 and TRBJ1-2, with TRBD1 as a possible D gene (6 bases). The germline V gene encodes CDR1 MDHEN and CDR2 SYDVKM. The CDR3 runs 13 residues. The V end lost 1 base, the J end lost 4 bases, and 7 bases lay between the germline ends. CDR3 in DNA: TGTGCCAGCAGTTTATCAGGGGTCTATGGCTACACCTTC. It specifies CASSLSGVYGYTF.

This clone was picked up one time. The J gene is TRBJ2-7, the V gene TRBV18; TRBD1 might be the D (6 bases). Germline lookup yields CDR1 KGHSH and CDR2 LQKENI. Deletions cut 3 bases from V and 6 bases from J, with 18 bases between. The CDR3 runs 15 residues. CDR3 sequence: CASSPPTTGPVEQYF. The CDR3 DNA reads as TGTGCCAGCTCACCTCCTACTACAGGGCCCGTCGAGCAGTACTTC.

The CDR3: CASSAGLAELETQYF. CDR3 coding DNA: TGTGCCAGCAGCGCCGGACTAGCGGAGTTAGAGACCCAGTACTTC. J is TRBJ2-5 and V is TRBV9; the match to TRBD2 covers 10 bases. The V gene end was trimmed by 3 bases and the J gene end by 4 bases; junction bases not matched to a gene: 6. Germline-derived CDR1 and CDR2 are SGDLS and YYNGEE. This CDR3 has 15 residues.

DNA for the CDR3: TGTGCCACCAATAGCGGGTACACCGGGGAGCTGTTTTTT. Translating gives CATNSGYTGELFF. J is TRBJ2-2 and V is TRBV6-5; 7 bases match TRBD2. The CDR3 covers 13 residues. Unmatched junction bases numbered 5, after V lost 10 bases and J lost 3 bases. Germline lookup yields CDR1 MNHEY and CDR2 SVGAGI.

The V gene is TRBV7-3, the J gene TRBJ2-1; D gene uncertain. Germline V gene lookup returns CDR1 SGHTA and CDR2 FQGTGA. This CDR3 has 13 amino acids. V lost 2 bases, J lost 6 bases, and 8 bases lay in between. This chain's CDR3 is CASSLQDSNEQFF. CDR3 in DNA: TGTGCCAGCAGCTTACAAGACTCCAATGAGCAGTTCTTC.

V is TRBV24-1 and J is TRBJ1-1; the D gene is possibly TRBD1 (6 bases). The CDR3 loop spans 14 amino acids. Trimming took 7 bases from V and 0 from J, leaving 11 bases between them. Germline V gives CDR1 KGHDR, CDR2 SFDVKD. CDR3 sequence reads: CATSQDSMNTEAFF. The CDR3 DNA is TGTGCCACCAGCCAGGACAGCATGAACACTGAAGCTTTCTTT.

The chain employs TRBV6-1 and TRBJ2-2; perhaps TRBD1 as D (5 bases). Per the germline V gene, CDR1 is MNHNS and CDR2 is SASEGT. The CDR3 is 16 amino acids. Trimming removed 2 bases from V and 2 bases from J, with 12 bases in between. The chain's CDR3 is CASSEIWGRNTGELFF. CDR3 DNA sequence: TGTGCCAGCAGTGAAATATGGGGCAGAAACACCGGGGAGCTGTTTTTT.

This sequence joins TRBV20-1 and TRBJ2-1; a weak D match, TRBD2 (5 bases). In germline, CDR1 is DFQATT, CDR2 SNEGSKA (reference sequence). V gave up 3 bases and J gave up 7 bases, with 10 bases separating them. The CDR3 runs 12 residues. CDR3 amino acids: CSASAPGNEQFF. In DNA form, the CDR3 reads TGCAGTGCTAGTGCCCCGGGGAATGAGCAGTTCTTC.

The rearrangement uses TRBV28 and TRBJ2-6; TRBD1 might be the D (5 bases). Trimming stripped 1 base from V and 0 bases from J, with 13 bases between. CDR3 length equals 18 residues. The germline CDR1 and CDR2 sequences are MDHEN and SYDVKM. CDR3 bases: TGTGCCAGCAGTTTATCAGGGCCCAGCCCCTCTGGGGCCAACGTCCTGACTTTC. This sequence encodes CASSLSGPSPSGANVLTF. Full variable domain (outside the CDR3, taken from reference TRBV28 and TRBJ2-6): DVKVTQSSRYLVKRTGEKVFLECVQDMDHENMFWYRQDPGLGLRLIYFSYDVKMKEKGDIPEGYSVSREKKERFSLILESASTNQTSMYLCASSLSGPSPSGANVLTFGAGSRLTVL.

The V gene is TRBV5-1, the J gene TRBJ1-5; 7 bases map to TRBD1. V shed 5 bases and J 3 bases; nucleotides not matched to a gene: 8. This CDR3 is built from 15 residues. The germline V gene has CDR1 SGHRS and CDR2 YFSETQ. The CDR3 region is CASSSEGQSNQPQHF. CDR3 in DNA: TGCGCCAGCAGTTCAGAGGGACAGTCCAATCAGCCCCAGCATTTT. Full variable domain (rest looked up from reference TRBV5-1 and TRBJ1-5): KAGVTQTPRYLIKTRGQQVTLSCSPISGHRSVSWYQQTPGQGLQFLFEYFSETQRNKGNFPGRFSGRQFSNSRSEMNVSTLELGDSALYLCASSSEGQSNQPQHFGDGTRLSIL.

This clone showed up just once. CDR3 sequence reads: CASSLREQGEQFF. CDR3 sequence (DNA): TGTGCCAGCAGCCTCCGGGAGCAAGGTGAGCAGTTCTTC. The V and J genes are TRBV11-3 and TRBJ2-1, with D possibly being TRBD2 (6 bases). Germline V gene sequence: CDR1 SGHNT, CDR2 YENEEA. CDR3 length equals 13 residues. The V end lost 5 bases, the J end lost 9 bases, and 14 bases lay between the germline ends.

This clone has only one observation. The chain couples TRBV3-1 (or the pseudogene TRBV3-2) to TRBJ2-7; possible D gene TRBD2, 7 bases. The CDR3 runs 19 residues. CDR1 and CDR2 (germline): LGHDT, YNNKEL (reference sequence). The V end was cut by 0 bases, the J end by 4 bases, with 25 bases between. DNA of the CDR3: TGTGCCAGCAGCCAAGATCGGGTCCGTTTGGGGGGGGCCCTTTACGAGCAGTACTTC. It yields the protein CASSQDRVRLGGALYEQYF.

This clone was seen just once. The V call is TRBV2, the J call TRBJ1-1; D possibly corresponds to TRBD1 (5 bases). From germline, CDR1 is SNHLY and CDR2 FYNNEI. The CDR3 totals 12 residues. V was clipped by 7 bases and J by 6 bases, with 12 bases between them. The CDR3 loop reads CASNPKGAEAFF. As DNA, the CDR3 is TGTGCCAGCAACCCCAAAGGGGCTGAAGCTTTCTTT.

V gene TRBV4-3 combines with J gene TRBJ2-6; 7 positions match TRBD1. The trim removed 5 bases at V and 1 base at J, leaving 11 bases unmatched. Germline V gene lookup returns CDR1 LGHNA and CDR2 YSLEER. This CDR3 has 18 residues. In nucleotides, the CDR3 is TGCGCCAGCAGCATCTCGACAGGGCGCCCGTCTGGGGCCAACGTCCTGACTTTC. As protein: CASSISTGRPSGANVLTF.